A single sample gave rise to the 13 T cell receptor beta chains below, sequenced in a study of cytomegalovirus exposure and HLA in healthy donors. Sequencing was performed with immunoSEQ multiplex PCR; in TCRdb, only in-frame clones are kept and a portion is missing. Counted here are approximately 70,000 clones, around 94% occurring once; the ten biggest clones make up roughly 0.63%. Sequenced input: PBMCs. These receptors all come from a woman aged 18 to 35 in good health and CMV-seronegative.

The V gene is TRBV7-6, the J gene TRBJ2-7; the D gene is possibly TRBD2 (6 bases). This CDR3 is 20 amino acids long. Per the germline V gene, CDR1 is SGHVS and CDR2 is FNYEAQ. Trimming took off 0 bases at V and 1 base at J, with 25 bases between the two ends. DNA of the CDR3: TGTGCCAGCAGCTTAGCGGGGCTTGGAGGGTCGGGGATCAGGTCCTACGAGCAGTACTTC. Translating gives CASSLAGLGGSGIRSYEQYF.

The chain has TRBV11-2 and TRBJ1-5, with D perhaps TRBD1 (5 bases). Trimming removed 2 bases at V and 4 bases at J, with 12 bases between. This CDR3 spans 15 amino acids. The V gene's germline CDR1 is SGHAT and CDR2 FQNNGV. CDR3 amino acids: CASSLRQGGNQPQHF. Here the CDR3 DNA reads TGTGCCAGCAGCTTAAGGCAGGGTGGAAATCAGCCCCAGCATTTT.

This clone appeared a single time. The rearrangement joins TRBV9 to TRBJ2-7; 9 bases are a match to TRBD1. Trimming took 0 bases from V and 2 from J; bases not matched to a gene: 3. Germline V gene lookup returns CDR1 SGDLS and CDR2 YYNGEE. CDR3 length: 15 amino acids. CDR3 region: CASSVGGQGAYEQYF. The CDR3 nucleotides read TGTGCCAGCAGCGTAGGGGGACAGGGCGCCTACGAGCAGTACTTC. Full variable domain (outside the CDR3, taken from reference TRBV9 and TRBJ2-7): DSGVTQTPKHLITATGQRVTLRCSPRSGDLSVYWYQQSLDQGLQFLIQYYNGEERAKGNILERFSAQQFPDLHSELNLSSLELGDSALYFCASSVGGQGAYEQYFGPGTRLTVT.

The chain carries TRBV9 and TRBJ1-4; D unclear. The CDR3 has 17 residues. The V gene lost 0 bases and the J gene lost 0 bases, with 12 bases spanning the gap. The germline gives CDR1 SGDLS, CDR2 YYNGEE. CDR3 coding DNA: TGTGCCAGCAGCGTAGAGGTGGGAGTAGCAACTAATGAAAAACTGTTTTTT. This translates into CASSVEVGVATNEKLFF.

V and J are TRBV10-1 and TRBJ2-7, with 12 nucleotides matching TRBD2. Germline V gene sequence: CDR1 WNHNN, CDR2 SYGVQD (reference sequence). Trimming removed 5 bases from V and 3 bases from J; junction bases left unmatched: 2. The CDR3 contains 14 residues. CDR3 in amino acids: CASSRLAGDYEQYF. Here the CDR3 DNA reads TGCGCCAGCAGTCGACTAGCGGGGGACTACGAGCAGTACTTC.

The chain joins TRBV5-1 to TRBJ1-6, with D possibly being TRBD1 (5 bases). Trimming left V 3 bases short and J 8 bases short, with 12 bases between. Germline-derived CDR1 and CDR2 are SGHRS and YFSETQ. CDR3 length equals 14 residues. This CDR3 is CASSSPGRHSPLHF. Written as DNA, the CDR3 is TGCGCCAGCAGCTCGCCAGGGCGCCATTCACCCCTCCACTTT.

The chain combines TRBV29-1 with TRBJ1-2, with D possibly TRBD1 on 6 matching bases. This CDR3 has 16 residues. Germline CDR1 is SQVTM and CDR2 is ANQGSEA. Between the trimmed V and J ends, which lost 7 bases and 2 bases, there was a span of 23 bases. The CDR3 nucleotides are TGCAGCGGCGTTACGTTGGGGGCAGGGGTGAACTATGGCTACACCTTC. Translating it yields CSGVTLGAGVNYGYTF.

This rearrangement joins TRBV19 to TRBJ2-5; 9 bases agree with TRBD2. Trimming at V came to 5 bases and at J to 1 base, leaving 5 bases not matched to a gene. Germline CDR1 reads LNHDA; CDR2 reads SQIVND (reference sequence). The CDR3 has 15 amino acids. The chain's CDR3 is CASSGLAGIQETQYF. The DNA of the CDR3 is TGTGCCAGTAGTGGTCTAGCGGGGATCCAAGAGACCCAGTACTTC.

V is TRBV5-8 and J is TRBJ2-6; D remains ambiguous. Trimming stripped 4 bases from V and 0 bases from J, with 11 bases between. Germline lookup yields CDR1 SGHTS and CDR2 YDEGEE. The CDR3 covers 16 residues. The CDR3 nucleotides read TGTGCCAGCAGCGCCGGGTGGAGCTCTGGGGCCAACGTCCTGACTTTC. Amino acids: CASSAGWSSGANVLTF.

The chain carries TRBV19 and TRBJ1-1; possibly TRBD1 for D (6 bases). Germline CDR1 LNHDA, CDR2 SQIVND (reference sequence). Trimming cost V 5 bases and J 1 base, with 14 bases left between them. The CDR3 sequence is 15 residues long. For the CDR3, the DNA is TGTGCCAGTAGTTGGCGCAGGGGATCGAACACTGAAGCTTTCTTT. Its translation: CASSWRRGSNTEAFF.

This rearrangement joins TRBV18 to TRBJ1-2, with 7 bases that match TRBD1. CDR3 length: 16 residues. Germline values: CDR1 KGHSH, CDR2 LQKENI. With V trimmed by 4 bases and J by 1 base, 9 bases remained unmatched. The CDR3 loop is CASSRSGTANNYGYTF. The CDR3, as DNA: TGTGCCAGCTCACGATCCGGGACAGCTAATAACTATGGCTACACCTTC.

J is TRBJ2-3 and V is TRBV7-2; D possibly corresponds to TRBD1 (6 bases). CDR3 length: 13 residues. The V end was cut by 1 base, the J end by 4 bases, with 6 bases between. Germline V gene sequence: CDR1 SGHTA, CDR2 FQGNSA. The CDR3 region is CASSLEGADTQYF. CDR3 in DNA: TGTGCCAGCAGCTTAGAGGGGGCAGATACGCAGTATTTT.

The CDR3 loop is CASRKDRGSNQPQHF. CDR3 nucleotide sequence: TGTGCCAGCAGAAAGGACAGGGGTAGCAATCAGCCCCAGCATTTT. The V and J genes are TRBV6-5 and TRBJ1-5, with 9 bases aligning to TRBD1. Germline V CDR1 and CDR2: MNHEY, SVGAGI. CDR3 length: 15 residues. The V segment lost 6 bases and the J segment 0 bases; nucleotides outside the gene matches: 3.